This is a list of T cell receptor beta chains from one sample in a study of T cell responses to AZD1222 COVID-19 vaccine. Generated by immunoSEQ multiplex PCR, the TCRdb table keeps only in-frame clones and is missing some. The table lists roughly 170,000 clones, approximately 94% of them singletons. The specimen was peripheral blood, collected 28 days after the second AZD1222 dose. The receptor set was obtained from an adult who received the AZD1222 COVID-19 vaccine. CDR3s leave out the opening cysteine and the closing phenylalanine or tryptophan. Fields, in order: V gene, J gene, CDR3 protein.

V gene: TRBV7-2; J gene: TRBJ1-3; CDR3 protein: ASSLYSASSGNTIY
V gene: TRBV6-6; J gene: TRBJ1-2; CDR3 protein: ASLAGAGTYGYT
V gene: TRBV19; J gene: TRBJ1-2; CDR3 protein: ASRAGWLGGYT
V gene: TRBV7-3; J gene: TRBJ1-2; CDR3 protein: ASSLSGTVSDGYT
V gene: TRBV7-9; J gene: TRBJ2-7; CDR3 protein: ASSPPGRGSYEQY
V gene: TRBV2; J gene: TRBJ1-2; CDR3 protein: ASSEAGYGYT
V gene: TRBV19; J gene: TRBJ1-2; CDR3 protein: ASSWDRTNYGYT
V gene: TRBV27; J gene: TRBJ1-5; CDR3 protein: ASSLAGMYPQH
V gene: TRBV7-2; J gene: TRBJ2-2; CDR3 protein: ASSPWGANTGELF
V gene: TRBV28; J gene: TRBJ1-5; CDR3 protein: ASSLWVRNSNQPQH
V gene: TRBV14; J gene: TRBJ1-3; CDR3 protein: ASSQDFGRQLLHTIY
V gene: TRBV16; J gene: TRBJ1-6; CDR3 protein: ASSRNRVSNSPLH
V gene: TRBV29-1; J gene: TRBJ2-2; CDR3 protein: SVEEGHKGNTGELF
V gene: TRBV19; J gene: TRBJ2-3; CDR3 protein: ASSVTSSDTQY
V gene: TRBV15; J gene: TRBJ2-7; CDR3 protein: ATSGRLAGVGEQY
V gene: TRBV11-2; J gene: TRBJ1-6; CDR3 protein: ASSLLGAGGSPLH
V gene: TRBV3-1/TRBV3-2; J gene: TRBJ1-3; CDR3 protein: ASSQESVANSGNTIY
V gene: TRBV3-1/TRBV3-2; J gene: TRBJ1-2; CDR3 protein: ASSYRGGTGYT
V gene: TRBV19; J gene: TRBJ1-2; CDR3 protein: ASSLGGYNYGYT
V gene: TRBV27; J gene: TRBJ1-1; CDR3 protein: ASSSERGEAF
V gene: TRBV12-3/TRBV12-4; J gene: TRBJ1-5; CDR3 protein: ASSLNQNQPQH
V gene: TRBV2; J gene: TRBJ1-1; CDR3 protein: ASNKDVNTEAF
V gene: TRBV27; J gene: TRBJ1-6; CDR3 protein: ASNRGNSLNSPLH
V gene: TRBV19; J gene: TRBJ2-3; CDR3 protein: ASSLQGADTQY
V gene: TRBV19; J gene: TRBJ2-6; CDR3 protein: ASRTSGTNNVLT
V gene: TRBV5-1; J gene: TRBJ1-3; CDR3 protein: ASSLGAGSGNTIY
V gene: TRBV7-9; J gene: TRBJ2-7; CDR3 protein: ASSLRTGHYEQY
V gene: TRBV19; J gene: TRBJ1-1; CDR3 protein: ASSLSGVAAF
V gene: TRBV19; J gene: TRBJ1-1; CDR3 protein: ASSIKGATEAF
V gene: TRBV7-9; J gene: TRBJ1-3; CDR3 protein: ASSPSPDRSSGNTIY
V gene: TRBV5-4; J gene: TRBJ1-2; CDR3 protein: ASSSFSGESYGYT
V gene: TRBV5-6; J gene: TRBJ2-3; CDR3 protein: ASSLRDTQY
V gene: TRBV27; J gene: TRBJ1-1; CDR3 protein: ASVPLRGQDTEAF
V gene: TRBV7-2; J gene: TRBJ2-7; CDR3 protein: ASSLATMRGEQY
V gene: TRBV5-4; J gene: TRBJ1-2; CDR3 protein: ASSLGQGAART
V gene: TRBV9; J gene: TRBJ2-2; CDR3 protein: ASSVEGGANTGELF
V gene: TRBV7-8; J gene: TRBJ1-3; CDR3 protein: ASSRGQNTIY
V gene: TRBV6-6; J gene: TRBJ2-3; CDR3 protein: ASSSTRLGTDTQY
V gene: TRBV15; J gene: TRBJ2-7; CDR3 protein: ATRVQRGAVSYEQY
V gene: TRBV2; J gene: TRBJ1-2; CDR3 protein: ASSEERTVNYGYT
V gene: TRBV30; J gene: TRBJ1-5; CDR3 protein: AWSVRGGRYNQPQH
V gene: TRBV27; J gene: TRBJ1-2; CDR3 protein: AVKRLDHGYT
V gene: TRBV6-5; J gene: TRBJ1-2; CDR3 protein: ASSQRTEFYGYT
V gene: TRBV24-1; J gene: TRBJ1-1; CDR3 protein: ATSDSVLKGGAF
V gene: TRBV11-3; J gene: TRBJ2-2; CDR3 protein: ASSLDEFTGELF
V gene: TRBV5-4; J gene: TRBJ1-2; CDR3 protein: ASSPVPGHTNYGYT